This T cell receptor beta chain is from a study of T-cell reconstitution after alpha-beta-depleted transplantation in children. Findings of the study overall: There were reportedly several hundred expanded graft clones from which alpha-beta T cells came about two months after transplant. A year post-transplant, T-cell counts and diversity derived mostly from newly produced T cells.

A word on this clonotype: The antigen remains unidentified.

Unique molecular identifiers were built into the TCRbeta library. TCRdb re-derived calls from the PCR reads in MiXCR, one entry per CDR3 protein. The data contain about 580,000 distinct CDR3 sequences, about 21% of them singletons. This CDR3 is 15 amino acids long. Germline V gene data show CDR1 as SEHNR and CDR2 as FQNEAQ (reference sequence). V lost 3 bases and J lost 7, with 16 bases in between. The receptor was derived from a boy younger than two who had a stem cell transplant for acute myeloid leukemia, so the T cells may come from the graft donor. The chain combines TRBV7-9 with TRBJ1-5; D gene unclear. The sample here was PBMCs, mostly from graft donor cells, taken 360 days after TCRalphabeta/CD19-depleted stem cell transplant. The CDR3 DNA reads as TGTGCCAGCAGCTTGGAGGAGGGCGGAGGGCAGCCCCAGCATTTT. This sequence encodes CASSLEEGGGQPQHF.